This T cell receptor beta chain is drawn from a study of T cells in Graves' hyperthyroidism and ophthalmopathy. This clonotype was seen ten or more times. What it binds is unknown. Uncontrolled infection, other autoimmune disease, pregnancy or lactation disqualified patients from enrolment. Out of approximately 10 ml of fresh peripheral blood came the PBMCs. General study findings and limits: Also found in blood were most expanded thyroid clonotypes above 0.001.

There are 15 residues in the CDR3. V shed 5 bases and J shed 4 bases, with 15 bases lying between them. Germline-derived CDR1 and CDR2 are SGHAT and FQNNGV. What was amplified from RNA transcripts were TCR beta CDR3 regions. The HTBI primer set drove a first-round RT-PCR of the TCR CDR3. TCRdb re-called the multiplex PCR reads with MiXCR, one entry per CDR3 protein. The table lists roughly 750,000 distinct CDR3 sequences, 16% of them singletons. Sequencing used blood. This rearrangement joins TRBV11-2 to TRBJ2-1; D uncertain. The source of this sequence is a man aged 18 to 30 with Graves' hyperthyroidism. The CDR3 loop is CASSPPPFGYNEQFF. The CDR3 nucleotides are TGTGCCAGCAGCCCCCCCCCTTTTGGGTACAATGAGCAGTTCTTC.